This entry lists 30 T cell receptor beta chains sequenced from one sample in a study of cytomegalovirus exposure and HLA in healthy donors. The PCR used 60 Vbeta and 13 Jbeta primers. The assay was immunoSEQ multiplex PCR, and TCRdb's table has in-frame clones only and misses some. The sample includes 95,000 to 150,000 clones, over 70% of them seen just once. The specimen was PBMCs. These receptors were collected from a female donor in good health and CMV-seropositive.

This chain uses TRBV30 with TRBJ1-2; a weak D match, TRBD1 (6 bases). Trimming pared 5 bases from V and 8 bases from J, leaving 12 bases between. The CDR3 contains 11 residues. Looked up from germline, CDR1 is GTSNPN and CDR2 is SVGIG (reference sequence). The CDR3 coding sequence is TGTGCCTGGCGGGGGGGGCGCGGCTACACCTTC. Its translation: CAWRGGRGYTF. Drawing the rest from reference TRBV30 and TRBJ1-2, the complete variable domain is SQTIHQWPATLVQPVGSPLSLECTVEGTSNPNLYWYRQAAGRGLQLLFYSVGIGQISSEVPQNLSASRPQDRQFILSSKKLLLSDSGFYLCAWRGGRGYTFGSGTRLTVV.

CDR3: CASRSTRGSPGYTF. The CDR3 bases are TGTGCCAGCAGATCCACCCGGGGGAGTCCTGGCTACACCTTC. This sequence joins TRBV9 and TRBJ1-2; weak D call: TRBD1 (5 bases). The CDR3 has 14 amino acids. V dropped 5 bases and J dropped 7 bases, with 18 bases sitting between them. Germline V lookup: CDR1 SGDLS, CDR2 YYNGEE. The full variable domain, in which reference TRBV9 and TRBJ1-2 provide the parts outside the CDR3, is DSGVTQTPKHLITATGQRVTLRCSPRSGDLSVYWYQQSLDQGLQFLIQYYNGEERAKGNILERFSAQQFPDLHSELNLSSLELGDSALYFCASRSTRGSPGYTFGSGTRLTVV.

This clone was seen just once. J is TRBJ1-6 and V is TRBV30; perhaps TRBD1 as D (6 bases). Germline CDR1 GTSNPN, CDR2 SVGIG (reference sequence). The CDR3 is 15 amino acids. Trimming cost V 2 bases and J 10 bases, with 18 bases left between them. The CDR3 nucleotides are TGTGCCTGGAGTCCTACTCTAGTTGGACAGTCACCCCTCCACTTT. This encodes CAWSPTLVGQSPLHF.

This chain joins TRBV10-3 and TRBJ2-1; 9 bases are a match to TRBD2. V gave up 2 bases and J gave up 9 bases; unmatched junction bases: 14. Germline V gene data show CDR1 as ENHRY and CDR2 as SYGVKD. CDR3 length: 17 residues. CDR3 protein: CAISESFQGGGASEQFF. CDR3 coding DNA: TGTGCCATCAGTGAGAGTTTTCAAGGCGGGGGGGCCAGTGAGCAGTTCTTC.

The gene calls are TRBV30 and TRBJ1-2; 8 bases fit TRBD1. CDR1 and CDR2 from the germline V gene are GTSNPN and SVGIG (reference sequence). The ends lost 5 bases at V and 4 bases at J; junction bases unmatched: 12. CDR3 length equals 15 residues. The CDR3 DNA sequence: TGTGCCTGGGGGTCAGGGGGCTTGGGTATCTATGGCTACACCTTC. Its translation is CAWGSGGLGIYGYTF.

The CDR3 bases are TGTGCCAGTAGTCCGTTTTTGGGGCCTAATTCACCCCTCCACTTT. As protein: CASSPFLGPNSPLHF. This chain links TRBV19 with TRBJ1-6; D is perhaps TRBD1 (5 bases). Trimming left V 5 bases short and J 6 bases short, with 14 bases between. The CDR3 runs 15 residues. Germline lookup yields CDR1 LNHDA and CDR2 SQIVND (reference sequence).

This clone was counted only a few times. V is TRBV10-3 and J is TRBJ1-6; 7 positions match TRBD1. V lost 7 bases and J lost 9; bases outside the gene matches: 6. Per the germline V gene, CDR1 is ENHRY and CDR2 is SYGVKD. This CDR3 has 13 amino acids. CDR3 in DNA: TGTGCCATCATCGACAGGGAAAGTTCACCCCTCCACTTT. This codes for CAIIDRESSPLHF.

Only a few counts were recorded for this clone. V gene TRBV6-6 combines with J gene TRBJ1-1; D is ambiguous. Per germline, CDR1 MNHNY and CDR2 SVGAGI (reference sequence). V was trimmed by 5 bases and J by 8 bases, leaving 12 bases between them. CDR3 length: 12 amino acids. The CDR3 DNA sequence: TGTGCCAGCAGTCAAGACATCATGGAAGCTTTCTTT. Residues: CASSQDIMEAFF.

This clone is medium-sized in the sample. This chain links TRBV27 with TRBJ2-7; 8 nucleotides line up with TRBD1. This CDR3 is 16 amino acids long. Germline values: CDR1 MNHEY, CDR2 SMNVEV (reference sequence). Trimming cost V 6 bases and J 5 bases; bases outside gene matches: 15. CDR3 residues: CASSSLYEGQGNEQYF. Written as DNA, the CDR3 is TGTGCCAGCAGCTCTCTATATGAAGGACAGGGAAACGAGCAGTACTTC.

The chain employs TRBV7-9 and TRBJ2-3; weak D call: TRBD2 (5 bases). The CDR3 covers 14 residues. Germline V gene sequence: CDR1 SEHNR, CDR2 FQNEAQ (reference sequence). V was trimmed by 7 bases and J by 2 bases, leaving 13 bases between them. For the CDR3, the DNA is TGTGCCAGCAACCGAGGGAGCCTCACAGATACGCAGTATTTT. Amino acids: CASNRGSLTDTQYF.

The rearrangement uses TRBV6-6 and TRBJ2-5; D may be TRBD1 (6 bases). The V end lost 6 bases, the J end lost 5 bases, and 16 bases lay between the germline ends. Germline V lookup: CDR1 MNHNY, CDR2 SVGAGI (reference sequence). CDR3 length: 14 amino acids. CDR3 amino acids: CASSNRASTETQYF. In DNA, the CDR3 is TGTGCCAGCAGCAACAGGGCGAGCACGGAGACCCAGTACTTC.

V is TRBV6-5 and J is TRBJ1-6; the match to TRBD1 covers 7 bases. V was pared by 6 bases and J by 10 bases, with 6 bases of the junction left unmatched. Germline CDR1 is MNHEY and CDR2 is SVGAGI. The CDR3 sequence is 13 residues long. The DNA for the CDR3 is TGTGCCAGCAGAAACAGGGGTGAGTCACCCCTCCACTTT. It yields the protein CASRNRGESPLHF.

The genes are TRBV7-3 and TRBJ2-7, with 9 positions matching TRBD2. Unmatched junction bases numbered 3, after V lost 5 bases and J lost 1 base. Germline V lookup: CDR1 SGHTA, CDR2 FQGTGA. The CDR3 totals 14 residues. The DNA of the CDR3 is TGTGCCAGCAGCGAGACTAGCGGATCCTACGAGCAGTACTTC. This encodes CASSETSGSYEQYF.

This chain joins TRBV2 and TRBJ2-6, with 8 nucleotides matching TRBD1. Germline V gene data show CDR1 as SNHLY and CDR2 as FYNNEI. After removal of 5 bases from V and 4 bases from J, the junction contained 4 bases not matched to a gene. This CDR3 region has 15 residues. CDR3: CASSRQGLGANVLTF. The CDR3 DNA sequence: TGTGCCAGCAGTCGACAGGGGTTGGGGGCCAACGTCCTGACTTTC.

In nucleotides, the CDR3 is TGTGCCAGTGGCCGGGACAGGGATTACAATGAGCAGTTCTTC. Its protein product is CASGRDRDYNEQFF. The V call is TRBV6-5, the J call TRBJ2-1, with 9 nucleotides matching TRBD1. The CDR3 has 14 residues. Trimming at V came to 9 bases and at J to 4 bases, leaving 7 bases not matched to a gene. Looked up from germline, CDR1 is MNHEY and CDR2 is SVGAGI.

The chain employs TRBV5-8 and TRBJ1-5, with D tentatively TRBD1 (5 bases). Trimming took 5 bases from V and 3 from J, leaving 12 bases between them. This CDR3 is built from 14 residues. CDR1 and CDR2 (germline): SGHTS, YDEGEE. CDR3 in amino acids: CASSFQGINQPQHF. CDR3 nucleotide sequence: TGTGCCAGCAGTTTCCAGGGTATCAATCAGCCCCAGCATTTT.

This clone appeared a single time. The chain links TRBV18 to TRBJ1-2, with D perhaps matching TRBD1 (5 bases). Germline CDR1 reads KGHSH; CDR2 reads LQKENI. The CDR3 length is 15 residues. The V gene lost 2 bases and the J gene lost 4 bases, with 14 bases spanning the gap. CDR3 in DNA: TGTGCCAGCTCACCAGCGTCGCAGACAGTCTATGGCTACACCTTC. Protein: CASSPASQTVYGYTF.

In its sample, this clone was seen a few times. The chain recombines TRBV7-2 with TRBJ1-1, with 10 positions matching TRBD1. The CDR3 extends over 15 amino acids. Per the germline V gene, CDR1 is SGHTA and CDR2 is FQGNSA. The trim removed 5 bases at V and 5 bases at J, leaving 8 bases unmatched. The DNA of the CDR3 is TGTGCCAGCAGCCCCCGGACAGGGGGGAGTACTGAAGCTTTCTTT. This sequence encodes CASSPRTGGSTEAFF. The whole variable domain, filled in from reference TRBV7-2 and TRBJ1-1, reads GAGVSQSPSNKVTEKGKDVELRCDPISGHTALYWYRQSLGQGLEFLIYFQGNSAPDKSGLPSDRFSAERTGGSVSTLTIQRTQQEDSAVYLCASSPRTGGSTEAFFGQGTRLTVV.

The CDR3 DNA reads as TGTGCCAGCAGTTTATACGGACTAGCGGGGGGCTCTAGCACAGATACGCAGTATTTT. Residues: CASSLYGLAGGSSTDTQYF. The J gene is TRBJ2-3, the V gene TRBV27; 14 bases are shared with TRBD2. The CDR3 runs 19 residues. The V segment lost 1 base and the J segment 0 bases; nucleotides outside the gene matches: 6. CDR1 and CDR2 (germline): MNHEY, SMNVEV (reference sequence).

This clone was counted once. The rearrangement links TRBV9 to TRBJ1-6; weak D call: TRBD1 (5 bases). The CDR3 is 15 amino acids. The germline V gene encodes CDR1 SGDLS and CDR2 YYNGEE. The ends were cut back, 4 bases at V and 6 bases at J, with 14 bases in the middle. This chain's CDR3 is CASSPNGGANSPLHF. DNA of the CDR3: TGTGCCAGCAGCCCTAATGGAGGGGCTAATTCACCCCTCCACTTT.

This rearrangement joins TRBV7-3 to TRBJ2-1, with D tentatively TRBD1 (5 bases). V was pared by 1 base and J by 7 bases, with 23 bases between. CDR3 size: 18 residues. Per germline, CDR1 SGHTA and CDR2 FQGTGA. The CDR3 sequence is CASSLNSPNTGAGNEQFF. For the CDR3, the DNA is TGTGCCAGCAGCTTAAATTCGCCCAACACGGGTGCAGGGAATGAGCAGTTCTTC.

CDR3 in DNA: TGTGCCAGCAGTAAGGACAGGGTAATTCATGAAAAACTGTTTTTT. It translates to CASSKDRVIHEKLFF. The chain joins TRBV2 to TRBJ1-4; 8 bases align to TRBD1. Trimming took 5 bases from V and 6 from J; bases not matched to a gene: 8. This CDR3 is built from 15 residues. Germline lookup yields CDR1 SNHLY and CDR2 FYNNEI.

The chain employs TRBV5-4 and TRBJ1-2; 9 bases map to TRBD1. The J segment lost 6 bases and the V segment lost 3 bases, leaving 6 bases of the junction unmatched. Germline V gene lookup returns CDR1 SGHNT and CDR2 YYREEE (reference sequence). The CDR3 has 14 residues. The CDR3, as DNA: TGTGCCAGCAGCTCGACTAGGGACAGGGATGGCTACACCTTC. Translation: CASSSTRDRDGYTF.

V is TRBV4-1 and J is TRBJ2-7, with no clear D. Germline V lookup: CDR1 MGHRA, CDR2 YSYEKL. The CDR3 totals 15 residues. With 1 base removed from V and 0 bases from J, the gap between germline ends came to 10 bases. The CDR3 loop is CASSQAEVSSYEQYF. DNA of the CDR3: TGCGCCAGCAGCCAAGCAGAGGTATCCTCCTACGAGCAGTACTTC.

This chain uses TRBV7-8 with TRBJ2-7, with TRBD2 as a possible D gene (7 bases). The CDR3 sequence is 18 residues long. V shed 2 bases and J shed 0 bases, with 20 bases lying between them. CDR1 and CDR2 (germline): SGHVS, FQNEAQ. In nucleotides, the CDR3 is TGTGCCAGCAGCTTAATGGGGGGGGCAGCGGGGAGCTCCTACGAGCAGTACTTC. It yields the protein CASSLMGGAAGSSYEQYF.

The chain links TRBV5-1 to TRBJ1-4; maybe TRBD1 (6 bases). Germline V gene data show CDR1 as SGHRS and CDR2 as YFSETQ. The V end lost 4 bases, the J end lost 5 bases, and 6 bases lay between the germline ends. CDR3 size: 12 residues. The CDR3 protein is CASSGQNEKLFF. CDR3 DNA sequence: TGCGCCAGCAGCGGACAGAATGAAAAACTGTTTTTT.

The CDR3 reads CASSSLRRGGLEGGELFF. In nucleotides, the CDR3 is TGCGCCAGCAGCTCCTTGAGGCGGGGGGGCCTCGAAGGCGGGGAGCTGTTTTTT. This chain connects TRBV4-1 to TRBJ2-2, with TRBD2 identical over 9 bases. The V and J ends lost 5 bases and 7 bases, in that order; junction bases with no gene match: 17. The CDR3 contains 18 residues. The V gene's germline CDR1 is MGHRA and CDR2 YSYEKL.

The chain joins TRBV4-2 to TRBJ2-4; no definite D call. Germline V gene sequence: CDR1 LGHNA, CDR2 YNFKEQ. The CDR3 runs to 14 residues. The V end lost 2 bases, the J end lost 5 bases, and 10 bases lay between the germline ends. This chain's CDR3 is CASSQLGPQNIQYF. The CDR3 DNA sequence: TGTGCCAGCAGCCAACTGGGCCCCCAAAACATTCAGTACTTC.

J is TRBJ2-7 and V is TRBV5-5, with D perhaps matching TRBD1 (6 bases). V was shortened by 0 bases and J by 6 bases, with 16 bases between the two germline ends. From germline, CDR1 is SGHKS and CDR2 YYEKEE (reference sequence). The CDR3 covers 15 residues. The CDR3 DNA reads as TGTGCCAGCAGCTTGGCAGGGACACTCATCGGCGAGCAGTACTTC. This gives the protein CASSLAGTLIGEQYF.

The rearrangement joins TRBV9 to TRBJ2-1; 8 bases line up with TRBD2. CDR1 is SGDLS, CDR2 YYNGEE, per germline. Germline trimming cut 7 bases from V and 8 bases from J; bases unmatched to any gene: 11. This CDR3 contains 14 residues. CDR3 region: CASSEAGATDEQFF. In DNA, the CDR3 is TGTGCCAGCTCAGAAGCGGGGGCCACGGATGAGCAGTTCTTC.